This TCR beta chain stems from a study of CD8 T cells in ankylosing spondylitis. General study results and limits: One TCR beta motif, made up of fewer than 10 highly homologous variants, appeared characteristic of ankylosing spondylitis blood.

TCRdb redid the calling of the 5' RACE reads with MiXCR, one entry per CDR3 protein. The sample comprises fewer than 550,000 distinct CDR3 sequences, 5.3% of which are singletons, and roughly 3.5% rests with the top ten. On this clonotype: As yet, its antigen is unknown. This clone may be a read error of a much larger clone one base away.

Trimming removed 8 bases from V and 2 bases from J; junction bases left unmatched: 12. Germline V gene sequence: CDR1 SGHRS, CDR2 YFSETQ. The CDR3 loop spans 15 amino acids. The chain is built from TRBV5-1 and TRBJ1-1, with 7 bases fitting TRBD1. Sequencing was done on a sample of blood, either unsorted or a sorted T cell fraction (not recorded which). This sequence originates from a male donor with ankylosing spondylitis. CDR3 nucleotide sequence: TGCGCCAGAAGCCGGCAAGGGGGCCCAAACACTGAAGCTTTCTTT. It is translated as CARSRQGGPNTEAFF.